The clone carrying this T cell receptor beta chain was observed many times. The data were taken from a study of regulatory T cells in long-lasting Graves disease. Construction of the TCR beta libraries employed iRepertoire HTBI primers in conjunction with Arm-PCR of CDR3 regions. In the authors' workflow: Identification of gene segments yielded some 60 TRBV and 14 to 15 TRBJ across samples. TCRdb ran MiXCR on the multiplex PCR reads and lists one entry per CDR3 protein. The V and J calls follow TCRdb's processing rather than the paper's. This sample has about 620,000 distinct CDR3 sequences, with 15% to 20% found just once. Time point denoted: newly diagnosed GD, antithyroid drugs for less than 3 months. Researchers made the TCR library from RNA that was extracted from PBMCs. Trimming at V came to 5 bases and at J to 2 bases, leaving 12 bases not matched to a gene. The CDR3 has 16 amino acids. The same sample was also studied in work on T cells in Graves' hyperthyroidism and ophthalmopathy.

V gene TRBV12-3 or TRBV12-4 combines with J gene TRBJ2-7; 7 nucleotides agree with TRBD2. The TCR sequence derives from a woman aged 25-40 years with Graves disease. The specimen was peripheral blood mononuclear cells (PBMCs), collected at new diagnosis, from a patient treated with antithyroid drugs. The CDR3 loop is CASSPLWASGTYEQYF. The CDR3 DNA reads as TGTGCCAGCAGTCCATTATGGGCTAGCGGTACCTACGAGCAGTACTTC.